Shown below are 25 T cell receptor beta chains from a single sample sequenced in a study of control samples from healthy donors and cancer patients. Clones were read by immunoSEQ multiplex PCR, and TCRdb kept only the in-frame ones, dropping some. The data hold around 150,000 clones, with 85% to 90% observed a single time. Sequences were obtained from blood. These receptors all stem from a man aged 30-40 years in good health.

V usage is TRBV11-3 and J usage is TRBJ2-2, with D hard to call. CDR3 length equals 13 residues. The germline gives CDR1 SGHNT, CDR2 YENEEA. The V and J ends lost 1 base and 0 bases respectively, with 0 bases between them. Written as DNA, the CDR3 is TGTGCCAGCAGCTTAGCGAACACCGGGGAGCTGTTTTTT. Its translation: CASSLANTGELFF.

The J gene is TRBJ2-7, the V gene TRBV7-2, with D unclear. The germline V and J ends were trimmed by 7 bases and 5 bases, with 18 bases remaining between them. CDR1 is SGHTA, CDR2 FQGNSA, per germline. The CDR3 spans 14 residues. CDR3 amino acids: CASTTPNTAHEQYF. The CDR3 bases are TGTGCCAGCACCACCCCGAACACGGCGCACGAGCAGTACTTC.

This chain connects TRBV5-1 to TRBJ2-7; D unclear. The CDR3 totals 15 residues. V was shortened by 2 bases and J by 1 base, with 13 bases between the two germline ends. Germline CDR1 reads SGHRS; CDR2 reads YFSETQ. CDR3 loop: CASSFKNLTSYEQYF. The CDR3, as DNA: TGCGCCAGCAGCTTTAAGAACCTTACTTCCTACGAGCAGTACTTC.

V is TRBV6-5 and J is TRBJ1-5; unclear D gene. This CDR3 has 13 residues. With 0 bases removed from V and 7 bases from J, the gap between germline ends came to 7 bases. CDR1 and CDR2 from the germline V gene are MNHEY and SVGAGI. The CDR3 region is CASSYSGAQPQHF. CDR3 bases: TGTGCCAGCAGTTACTCCGGTGCGCAGCCCCAGCATTTT.

On this clone itself: Other DNA sequences in the same sample also yield this CDR3. This sequence joins TRBV5-1 and TRBJ1-1; maybe TRBD1 (5 bases). In germline, CDR1 is SGHRS, CDR2 YFSETQ. V was clipped by 0 bases and J by 2 bases, with 8 bases between them. This CDR3 has 14 residues. The CDR3 loop is CASSLGGGNTEAFF. The CDR3 nucleotides read TGCGCCAGCAGCTTGGGGGGCGGAAACACTGAAGCTTTCTTT.

For the CDR3, the DNA is TGTGCCAGCAGCGAACTACCGGGACGGGCCACTGAAGCTTTCTTT. Amino acid sequence: CASSELPGRATEAFF. This chain connects TRBV27 to TRBJ1-1; D is possibly TRBD1 (5 bases). Germline CDR1 reads MNHEY; CDR2 reads SMNVEV (reference sequence). The CDR3 totals 15 residues. V gave up 6 bases and J gave up 4 bases, with 18 bases separating them.

The gene calls are TRBV5-6 and TRBJ2-2, with TRBD2 identical over 12 bases. The length of the CDR3 is 18 residues. Germline V gene data show CDR1 as SGHDT and CDR2 as YYEEEE. V shed 4 bases and J 8 bases; nucleotides not matched to a gene: 15. Written as DNA, the CDR3 is TGTGCCAGCAGCCAGAGACTAGCGGGAGAAGGAAGGCGGGGGGAGCTGTTTTTT. It specifies CASSQRLAGEGRRGELFF.

The CDR3 spells CASSPSADSYEQYF. DNA for the CDR3: TGCGCCAGCAGTCCTAGCGCGGACTCCTACGAGCAGTACTTC. The chain couples TRBV5-1 to TRBJ2-7, with D perhaps TRBD2 (6 bases). This CDR3 comprises 14 residues. The V gene's germline CDR1 is SGHRS and CDR2 YFSETQ. The V end lost 5 bases, the J end lost 0 bases, and 12 bases lay between the germline ends.

The chain recombines TRBV3-1 (or the pseudogene TRBV3-2) with TRBJ2-2; 12 bases line up with TRBD1. Unmatched junction bases numbered 13, after V lost 5 bases and J lost 3 bases. Germline assignment: CDR1 LGHDT and CDR2 YNNKEL (reference sequence). The CDR3 is made up of 19 amino acids. The CDR3 DNA reads TGTGCCAGCAGCTCCCACCACGGGACAGGGGGCGGACACACCGGGGAGCTGTTTTTT. It encodes CASSSHHGTGGGHTGELFF.

CDR3 protein: CASSLGTASTDTQYF. CDR3 DNA sequence: TGCGCCAGCAGCTTGGGGACAGCTAGCACAGATACGCAGTATTTT. The V gene is TRBV5-1, the J gene TRBJ2-3, with a possible D match to TRBD1 (6 bases). This CDR3 has 15 amino acids. The germline V gene has CDR1 SGHRS and CDR2 YFSETQ. V shed 0 bases and J shed 0 bases, with 8 bases lying between them.

This clone was counted between two and nine times. The chain joins TRBV4-1 to TRBJ1-2, with unresolved D. Germline CDR1 and CDR2: MGHRA and YSYEKL. The germline V and J ends were trimmed by 0 bases and 8 bases, with 7 bases remaining between them. This CDR3 is 12 amino acids long. CDR3 DNA: TGCGCCAGCAGCCAAGAAGAGGAAGGCTACACCTTC. As protein: CASSQEEEGYTF.

V usage is TRBV2 and J usage is TRBJ2-2, with no clear D. This CDR3 is built from 14 residues. Trimming left V 4 bases short and J 1 base short, with 7 bases between. CDR1 is SNHLY and CDR2 is FYNNEI in the germline V gene. The CDR3 nucleotides are TGTGCCAGCAGTGGCAATCTGAACACCGGGGAGCTGTTTTTT. Amino acid sequence: CASSGNLNTGELFF.

The rearrangement links TRBV11-2 to TRBJ2-7; D not certain. This CDR3 is 15 amino acids long. Germline CDR1 reads SGHAT; CDR2 reads FQNNGV. V was pared by 11 bases and J by 3 bases, with 23 bases between. The CDR3 sequence is CASAGPNSKYYEQYF. The CDR3 DNA reads TGTGCCTCGGCAGGACCGAATTCGAAATACTACGAGCAGTACTTC.

This chain's CDR3 is CASSQRWDSYEQYF. CDR3 coding DNA: TGCGCCAGCAGCCAAAGATGGGACTCCTACGAGCAGTACTTC. V usage is TRBV4-1 and J usage is TRBJ2-7; D is undetermined. CDR3 length equals 14 residues. V was shortened by 2 bases and J by 0 bases, with 8 bases between the two germline ends. Germline V CDR1 and CDR2: MGHRA, YSYEKL.

The chain links TRBV9 to TRBJ1-1, with 8 nucleotides matching TRBD1. Losses at the gene ends were 2 bases for V and 1 base for J; bases not matched to a gene: 1. The CDR3 has 14 amino acids. The germline V gene encodes CDR1 SGDLS and CDR2 YYNGEE. The DNA of the CDR3 is TGTGCCAGCAGCGTGACAGGGGCGAACACTGAAGCTTTCTTT. Amino acid sequence: CASSVTGANTEAFF.

The chain is built from TRBV5-1 and TRBJ1-4, with D unclear. This CDR3 spans 14 amino acids. Germline V gives CDR1 SGHRS, CDR2 YFSETQ. V gave up 0 bases and J gave up 5 bases, with 8 bases separating them. CDR3 sequence reads: CASSLGQLNEKLFF. CDR3 DNA: TGCGCCAGCAGCTTGGGGCAGCTCAATGAAAAACTGTTTTTT.

The J gene is TRBJ1-2, the V gene TRBV10-3; no firm D call. This CDR3 is 13 amino acids long. Germline V lookup: CDR1 ENHRY, CDR2 SYGVKD. V dropped 0 bases and J dropped 7 bases, with 9 bases sitting between them. CDR3 residues: CAISESLVGGYTF. The DNA for the CDR3 is TGTGCCATCAGTGAGTCATTGGTAGGTGGCTACACCTTC.

This clone was detected once. The V gene is TRBV19, the J gene TRBJ2-1; a weak D match, TRBD2 (5 bases). Germline assignment: CDR1 LNHDA and CDR2 SQIVND (reference sequence). This CDR3 has 17 residues. V lost 3 bases to trimming and J lost 5 bases, with 20 bases between them. CDR3 bases: TGTGCCAGTAGTATCGCTCCCGGGATAGTGTACAACAATGAGCAGTTCTTC. It specifies CASSIAPGIVYNNEQFF.

The rearrangement joins TRBV27 to TRBJ2-1; 7 bases align to TRBD2. V dropped 7 bases and J dropped 5; count of bases not matched to a gene: 5. This CDR3 spans 13 amino acids. Looked up from germline, CDR1 is MNHEY and CDR2 is SMNVEV (reference sequence). CDR3 protein: CASKLLADNEQFF. For the CDR3, the DNA is TGTGCCAGCAAACTTCTAGCGGACAATGAGCAGTTCTTC.

V gene TRBV28 combines with J gene TRBJ2-1; TRBD2 matches 7 bases. V was pared by 5 bases and J by 2 bases, with 9 bases of the junction left unmatched. Germline V gene data show CDR1 as MDHEN and CDR2 as SYDVKM. CDR3 length: 16 residues. CDR3 region: CASSLSNAGAYNEQFF. DNA of the CDR3: TGTGCCAGCAGTCTCAGTAACGCGGGAGCCTACAATGAGCAGTTCTTC. Filled out from reference TRBV28 and TRBJ2-1, the complete variable domain reads DVKVTQSSRYLVKRTGEKVFLECVQDMDHENMFWYRQDPGLGLRLIYFSYDVKMKEKGDIPEGYSVSREKKERFSLILESASTNQTSMYLCASSLSNAGAYNEQFFGPGTRLTVL.

V and J are TRBV28 and TRBJ1-5, with TRBD1 matching 10 bases. The CDR3 is 17 residues long. V lost 7 bases and J lost 0; bases outside the gene matches: 9. Germline lookup yields CDR1 MDHEN and CDR2 SYDVKM. CDR3 amino acids: CASTSTGQGVSNQPQHF. Here the CDR3 DNA reads TGTGCCAGCACCAGTACAGGACAGGGGGTTAGCAATCAGCCCCAGCATTTT.

Comments on this clone: In the same sample, other DNA sequences code for this CDR3. The V gene is TRBV19, the J gene TRBJ2-7; the D gene could be TRBD1 or TRBD2 (5 bases each). The germline V gene encodes CDR1 LNHDA and CDR2 SQIVND (reference sequence). V lost 2 bases, J lost 2 bases, and 16 bases lay in between. This CDR3 is built from 16 residues. CDR3 region: CASSITPGTVTYEQYF. For the CDR3, the DNA is TGTGCCAGTAGTATAACCCCCGGGACGGTTACCTACGAGCAGTACTTC. The full variable domain, its missing parts supplied by reference TRBV19 and TRBJ2-7, is DGGITQSPKYLFRKEGQNVTLSCEQNLNHDAMYWYRQDPGQGLRLIYYSQIVNDFQKGDIAEGYSVSREKKESFPLTVTSAQKNPTAFYLCASSITPGTVTYEQYFGPGTRLTVT.

This chain uses TRBV7-9 with TRBJ1-1; D remains unclear. Germline loops: CDR1 SEHNR, CDR2 FQNEAQ (reference sequence). The CDR3 spans 14 residues. Trimming stripped 2 bases from V and 1 base from J, with 8 bases between. The CDR3 here is CASSLRDTNTEAFF. The CDR3 region has the DNA TGTGCCAGCAGCTTAAGAGATACGAACACTGAAGCTTTCTTT.

This rearrangement joins TRBV3-1 (or the pseudogene TRBV3-2) to TRBJ2-7, with 9 bases fitting TRBD2. Germline loops: CDR1 LGHDT, CDR2 YNNKEL (reference sequence). This CDR3 spans 16 amino acids. The trim removed 4 bases at V and 4 bases at J, leaving 11 bases unmatched. Here the CDR3 reads CASSPLPSGRRYEQYF. The CDR3 DNA reads TGTGCCAGCAGCCCCTTGCCCAGCGGGAGGAGATACGAGCAGTACTTC.

This sequence joins TRBV7-2 and TRBJ1-4; no clear D gene. V lost 2 bases to trimming and J lost 5 bases, with 12 bases between them. This CDR3 contains 15 residues. The germline V gene has CDR1 SGHTA and CDR2 FQGNSA. The CDR3, as DNA: TGTGCCAGCAGCTTATATAGTCAGATCAATGAAAAACTGTTTTTT. Protein product: CASSLYSQINEKLFF.